Following are 18 T cell receptor beta chains from one sample sequenced in a study of T cells in narcolepsy. TCRdb's table, derived via immunoSEQ multiplex PCR, lists solely in-frame clones and lacks some. The profile shows some 35,000 clones, more than 65% of them singletons. The sample taken for sequencing was memory (CD45RA-) CD4+ T cells from blood. These receptors all come from a human donor in good health.

This chain connects TRBV7-9 to TRBJ1-2; 7 positions agree with TRBD1. Losses at the gene ends were 6 bases for V and 5 bases for J; bases not matched to a gene: 9. Germline-derived CDR1 and CDR2 are SEHNR and FQNEAQ (reference sequence). There are 14 residues in the CDR3. CDR3 amino acids: CASRDTGTVYGYTF. CDR3 sequence (DNA): TGTGCCAGCAGAGATACCGGGACAGTTTATGGCTACACCTTC.

V usage is TRBV6-5 and J usage is TRBJ2-1; D tentatively reads TRBD1 or TRBD2 (5 bases each). CDR3 length equals 14 residues. Trimming took 0 bases from V and 6 from J, leaving 9 bases between them. Germline CDR1 and CDR2: MNHEY and SVGAGI. The CDR3 DNA reads TGTGCCAGCAGTTACTCGTCCGGGGCCAATGAGCAGTTCTTC. Amino acid sequence: CASSYSSGANEQFF.

This chain links TRBV7-9 with TRBJ1-1; D remains ambiguous. V lost 6 bases, J lost 4 bases, and 9 bases lay in between. CDR3 length: 12 residues. Germline CDR1 reads SEHNR; CDR2 reads FQNEAQ (reference sequence). CDR3 DNA: TGTGCCAGCAGTTCGACGGGCACTGAAGCTTTCTTT. Encoded protein: CASSSTGTEAFF.

This clone was seen once. The junction shows a germline mismatch at one end, possibly a read error. This chain connects TRBV6-5 to TRBJ2-7; D gene ambiguous. The length of the CDR3 is 11 residues. Germline V gives CDR1 MNHEY, CDR2 SVGAGI. CDR3: CASSNSYEQYF. CDR3 DNA: TGTGCCAGCAGTAACTCCTACGAGCAGTACTTC.

The rearrangement joins TRBV5-4 to TRBJ2-3; 10 nucleotides line up with TRBD1. CDR1 SGHNT and CDR2 YYREEE come from the germline V gene (reference sequence). V dropped 4 bases and J dropped 2; count of bases not matched to a gene: 7. There are 16 residues in the CDR3. As DNA, the CDR3 is TGTGCCAGCAGCCCCGGGACAGGGGCCCACACAGATACGCAGTATTTT. Amino acid sequence: CASSPGTGAHTDTQYF.

The chain joins TRBV19 to TRBJ2-3, with D possibly being TRBD1 (6 bases). This CDR3 comprises 17 residues. V lost 4 bases and J lost 0, with 17 bases in between. CDR1 is LNHDA, CDR2 SQIVND, per germline (reference sequence). The CDR3 protein is CASSRPRGDYSTDTQYF. The DNA for the CDR3 is TGTGCCAGTAGTAGGCCCAGGGGAGATTATAGCACAGATACGCAGTATTTT.

The gene calls are TRBV9 and TRBJ1-5, with D perhaps TRBD1 (5 bases). The germline V gene has CDR1 SGDLS and CDR2 YYNGEE. The CDR3 has 15 amino acids. V lost 0 bases to trimming and J lost 8 bases, with 15 bases between them. The CDR3 bases are TGTGCCAGCAGCGTAGCCCCTTCAGGGATCGAGCCCCAGCATTTT. It is translated as CASSVAPSGIEPQHF. The variable domain in full, with the rest retrieved from reference TRBV9 and TRBJ1-5, is DSGVTQTPKHLITATGQRVTLRCSPRSGDLSVYWYQQSLDQGLQFLIQYYNGEERAKGNILERFSAQQFPDLHSELNLSSLELGDSALYFCASSVAPSGIEPQHFGDGTRLSIL.

The chain couples TRBV29-1 to TRBJ2-5, with a weak D call TRBD2 (5 bases). Looked up from germline, CDR1 is SQVTM and CDR2 is ANQGSEA. This CDR3 spans 13 amino acids. V lost 3 bases and J lost 2, with 10 bases in between. The CDR3 nucleotides are TGCAGCGTTGAGTTTGGACTTCAAGAGACCCAGTACTTC. Translation: CSVEFGLQETQYF.

This clone has only one observation. The chain couples TRBV30 to TRBJ2-1; possibly TRBD2 for D (5 bases). Germline-derived CDR1 and CDR2 are GTSNPN and SVGIG (reference sequence). Trimming pared 0 bases from V and 14 bases from J, leaving 17 bases between. The length of the CDR3 is 13 residues. The DNA of the CDR3 is TGTGCCTGGAGTGTAATTGATGGAACTAGTAAGTTCTTC. Protein sequence: CAWSVIDGTSKFF.

The chain has TRBV4-1 and TRBJ1-4; D uncertain. V shed 3 bases and J shed 6 bases, with 5 bases lying between them. Germline V gene data show CDR1 as MGHRA and CDR2 as YSYEKL. This CDR3 is 12 amino acids long. The CDR3 spells CASSQRDEKLFF. CDR3 nucleotide sequence: TGCGCCAGCAGCCAGAGGGATGAAAAACTGTTTTTT.

The rearrangement links TRBV5-4 to TRBJ2-5, with D maybe TRBD2 (5 bases). Trimming left V 2 bases short and J 5 bases short, with 10 bases between. This CDR3 is built from 13 residues. Germline assignment: CDR1 SGHNT and CDR2 YYREEE (reference sequence). This chain's CDR3 is CASSFKRGETQYF. The CDR3 nucleotides are TGTGCCAGCAGCTTCAAGAGAGGGGAGACCCAGTACTTC.

V gene TRBV30 combines with J gene TRBJ1-5; TRBD1 might be the D (6 bases). Germline CDR1 and CDR2: GTSNPN and SVGIG (reference sequence). The V gene lost 4 bases and the J gene lost 9 bases, with 19 bases spanning the gap. CDR3 length: 14 amino acids. DNA of the CDR3: TGTGCCTGGAATGCGGGGGGGCCCCAAAGGCCCCAGCATTTT. Translating gives CAWNAGGPQRPQHF.

The chain couples TRBV14 to TRBJ1-1; D unclear. The CDR3 has 13 residues. Trimming shortened V by 4 bases and J by 0 bases, and 6 bases separated the two germline ends. Germline values: CDR1 SGHDN, CDR2 FVKESK. CDR3 region: CASSLSVNTEAFF. The CDR3 region has the DNA TGTGCCAGCAGCCTGTCAGTGAACACTGAAGCTTTCTTT.

The V call is TRBV18, the J call TRBJ2-5, with 9 bases that match TRBD1. After removal of 3 bases from V and 4 bases from J, the junction contained 9 bases not matched to a gene. Germline CDR1 reads KGHSH; CDR2 reads LQKENI. This CDR3 has 16 amino acids. This CDR3 is CASSPRGQGRGETQYF. CDR3 nucleotides: TGTGCCAGCTCACCTCGAGGACAGGGGCGGGGAGAGACCCAGTACTTC.

The chain has TRBV5-1 and TRBJ1-5, with D possibly being TRBD1 (6 bases). V gave up 4 bases and J gave up 5 bases, with 13 bases separating them. CDR3 length: 14 amino acids. CDR1 and CDR2 from the germline V gene are SGHRS and YFSETQ. CDR3 sequence: CASSPGASDQPQHF. DNA for the CDR3: TGCGCCAGCAGCCCGGGGGCATCTGATCAGCCCCAGCATTTT.

In its sample, this clone was seen once. The V gene is TRBV7-2, the J gene TRBJ2-5; D may be TRBD1 (5 bases). V gave up 5 bases and J gave up 0 bases, with 7 bases separating them. The CDR3 is 13 residues long. The germline V gene encodes CDR1 SGHTA and CDR2 FQGNSA. Here the CDR3 reads CASSDRNQETQYF. The CDR3 DNA follows: TGTGCCAGCAGCGACAGAAACCAAGAGACCCAGTACTTC.

This clone was observed a few times. The chain combines TRBV15 with TRBJ1-2; TRBD1 matches at 10 bases. CDR1 and CDR2 from the germline V gene are LNHNV and YYDKDF (reference sequence). The CDR3 extends over 17 amino acids. V was clipped by 1 base and J by 8 bases; unmatched bases: 13. This CDR3 reads CATSRGTGTGEDKGYTF. The DNA for the CDR3 is TGTGCCACCAGCAGAGGGACCGGGACAGGGGAGGATAAAGGCTACACCTTC.

The chain combines TRBV6-1 with TRBJ1-3; D might be TRBD1 (5 bases). Trimming pared 2 bases from V and 0 bases from J, leaving 17 bases between. This CDR3 has 18 amino acids. Germline V gene sequence: CDR1 MNHNS, CDR2 SASEGT. DNA of the CDR3: TGTGCCAGCAGTGAATGGGCGGGCAGGGAAAGCTCTGGAAACACCATATATTTT. Its translation is CASSEWAGRESSGNTIYF.